The present T cell receptor beta chain was sequenced within a study of radiation and T cells in renal cell carcinoma. The CDR3 extends over 14 amino acids. Germline lookup yields CDR1 MNHNS and CDR2 SASEGT. Trimming pared 2 bases from V and 0 bases from J, leaving 5 bases between. The time point denotes: blood 2 weeks post-SBRT. Sample treatment: 15 Gy SBRT to primary tumor, nephrectomy 4 weeks later. Here immunoSEQ multiplex PCR was the method, and the copy in TCRdb shows in-frame clones only, minus some. Among 150,000 to 160,000 clones, roughly 87% were seen once, and the ten largest hold 13%. The source of this sequence is a woman aged 50 to 60 with renal cell carcinoma. The chain carries TRBV6-1 and TRBJ1-3; no firm D call. Sequences were derived from blood, sampled from a patient whose treatment included radiotherapy and nephrectomy. The CDR3 DNA sequence: TGTGCCAGCAGTGAAATTGTCTCTGGAAACACCATATATTTT. Translated, it gives CASSEIVSGNTIYF.